Below, 27 T cell receptor beta chains from the same sample are listed, as sequenced in a study of blood T cell repertoires in COVID-19. Profiled with immunoSEQ multiplex PCR; TCRdb holds only in-frame clones, not every one. The table lists under 150,000 clones, around nine tenths of them singletons. Material: peripheral blood. The receptors derive from a human donor with active COVID-19. The donor label of this sample is uncertain.

The chain combines TRBV25-1 with TRBJ1-1; no clear D gene. From germline, CDR1 is MGHDK and CDR2 SYGVNS. CDR3 size: 12 residues. V was cut by 5 bases and J by 3 bases, with 7 bases left in between. The CDR3, as DNA: TGTGCCAGCAGTCCCTCGGACACTGAAGCTTTCTTT. Protein: CASSPSDTEAFF.

The V call is TRBV7-2, the J call TRBJ2-5; 9 bases agree with TRBD1. Germline V lookup: CDR1 SGHTA, CDR2 FQGNSA. Germline trimming cut 4 bases from V and 5 bases from J; bases unmatched to any gene: 2. CDR3 length: 13 residues. CDR3 sequence (DNA): TGTGCCAGCAGCTCGGACAGGGGTGAGACCCAGTACTTC. This encodes CASSSDRGETQYF.

The rearrangement uses TRBV11-2 and TRBJ1-2; 7 nucleotides agree with TRBD1. Looked up from germline, CDR1 is SGHAT and CDR2 is FQNNGV. CDR3 length: 12 residues. V was clipped by 5 bases and J by 5 bases; unmatched bases: 2. CDR3 amino acids: CASSDRVYGYTF. CDR3 bases: TGTGCCAGCAGCGACAGGGTTTATGGCTACACCTTC. The whole variable domain, filled in from reference TRBV11-2 and TRBJ1-2, reads EAGVAQSPRYKIIEKRQSVAFWCNPISGHATLYWYQQILGQGPKLLIQFQNNGVVDDSQLPKDRFSAERLKGVDSTLKIQPAKLEDSAVYLCASSDRVYGYTFGSGTRLTVV.

Details on this clone: A read error may produce the germline difference seen at one junction end. The rearrangement uses TRBV13 and TRBJ2-1, with 7 bases lining up with TRBD2. Germline CDR1 PRHDT, CDR2 FYEKMQ (reference sequence). This CDR3 is built from 15 residues. The CDR3 region has the DNA TGTGCCAGCAGATTAGGAGTCCAGGGAGGGGATGAGCAGTTCTTC. Its protein product is CASRLGVQGGDEQFF.

This chain uses TRBV19 with TRBJ1-1; no clear D. Germline V lookup: CDR1 LNHDA, CDR2 SQIVND (reference sequence). Between the trimmed V and J ends, which lost 6 bases and 2 bases, there was a span of 13 bases. There are 14 residues in the CDR3. The DNA of the CDR3 is TGTGCCAGTAGGCTGGGAGGAAGCAACACTGAAGCTTTCTTT. Translated, it gives CASRLGGSNTEAFF.

There are a few counts of this clone. The chain recombines TRBV7-9 with TRBJ1-6; D possibly corresponds to TRBD1 (5 bases). The ends were cut back, 3 bases at V and 4 bases at J, with 13 bases in the middle. The CDR3 loop spans 16 amino acids. The germline gives CDR1 SEHNR, CDR2 FQNEAQ (reference sequence). CDR3 in DNA: TGTGCCAGCAGCTTGTTTGGGGGGGTTTATAATTCACCCCTCCACTTT. Translating it yields CASSLFGGVYNSPLHF.

The DNA for the CDR3 is TGTGCCAGTAGTACATACCTTGTTGGACAGGGGGCTACACCCCTCCACTTT. The encoded protein is CASSTYLVGQGATPLHF. The V call is TRBV19, the J call TRBJ1-6; the match to TRBD1 covers 11 bases. The V segment lost 4 bases and the J segment 11 bases; nucleotides outside the gene matches: 13. Germline CDR1 reads LNHDA; CDR2 reads SQIVND (reference sequence). CDR3 size: 17 residues.

The chain links TRBV12-3 or TRBV12-4 to TRBJ1-2, with a weak D call TRBD1 (5 bases). The V end lost 4 bases, the J end lost 7 bases, and 13 bases lay between the germline ends. This CDR3 spans 13 amino acids. CDR3 amino acids: CASSYDPGSGYTF. In DNA form, the CDR3 reads TGTGCCAGCAGTTATGATCCAGGGTCTGGCTACACCTTC.

The chain recombines TRBV5-4 with TRBJ1-2, with 8 bases identical to TRBD1. The CDR3 is 14 residues long. Germline CDR1 and CDR2: SGHNT and YYREEE (reference sequence). V trimming: 4 bases; J trimming: 5 bases; junction bases outside the gene matches: 7. The CDR3 here is CASSGKDRGYGYTF. In nucleotides, the CDR3 is TGTGCCAGCAGCGGGAAAGACAGGGGTTATGGCTACACCTTC.

The V and J genes are TRBV18 and TRBJ1-1; D remains ambiguous. The germline gives CDR1 KGHSH, CDR2 LQKENI. The V end was cut by 1 base, the J end by 1 base, with 10 bases between. The CDR3 length is 15 residues. The CDR3 DNA follows: TGTGCCAGCTCACCACGGCCGGGGTCGAACACTGAAGCTTTCTTT. Amino acid sequence: CASSPRPGSNTEAFF.

The chain has TRBV28 and TRBJ2-3; 7 bases are a match to TRBD1. Germline loops: CDR1 MDHEN, CDR2 SYDVKM. This CDR3 is 14 amino acids long. V gave up 5 bases and J gave up 4 bases; unmatched junction bases: 6. The CDR3 spells CASSAGTAADTQYF. In nucleotides, the CDR3 is TGTGCCAGCAGTGCCGGGACAGCCGCAGATACGCAGTATTTT.

V gene TRBV30 combines with J gene TRBJ1-2, with 9 bases lining up with TRBD1. After removal of 0 bases from V and 2 bases from J, the junction contained 1 base not matched to a gene. Germline assignment: CDR1 GTSNPN and CDR2 SVGIG (reference sequence). The length of the CDR3 is 14 residues. The CDR3 sequence is CAWSVGTGNYGYTF. CDR3 nucleotides: TGTGCCTGGAGTGTCGGGACAGGGAACTATGGCTACACCTTC.

In its sample, this clone was seen a few times. The gene calls are TRBV5-4 and TRBJ1-3; TRBD1 matches at 9 bases. CDR3 size: 16 residues. V was pared by 4 bases and J by 0 bases, with 5 bases of the junction left unmatched. Germline CDR1 is SGHNT and CDR2 is YYREEE (reference sequence). CDR3 sequence: CASSLPGQGSGNTIYF. DNA for the CDR3: TGTGCCAGCAGCCTCCCGGGACAGGGCTCTGGAAACACCATATATTTT.

The chain employs TRBV16 and TRBJ1-2, with 7 bases that match TRBD1. CDR3 size: 15 residues. Germline CDR1 and CDR2: KGHSY and FQNENV. V trimming: 4 bases; J trimming: 2 bases; junction bases outside the gene matches: 7. In DNA, the CDR3 is TGTGCCAGCAGCCCCCGTCAGGGGGGCAACTATGGCTACACCTTC. It encodes CASSPRQGGNYGYTF.

The chain employs TRBV11-2 and TRBJ2-1; D is possibly TRBD1 (5 bases). The CDR3 consists of 15 residues. CDR1 and CDR2 (germline): SGHAT, FQNNGV. V was clipped by 5 bases and J by 3 bases, with 14 bases between them. The CDR3 loop reads CASSPGLSRYNEQFF. CDR3 nucleotide sequence: TGTGCCAGCAGCCCAGGGCTTTCCCGCTACAATGAGCAGTTCTTC.

The CDR3 spells CASSQDFWQARHNSPLHF. For the CDR3, the DNA is TGTGCCAGCAGCCAAGACTTCTGGCAGGCCCGGCATAATTCACCCCTCCACTTT. The rearrangement links TRBV3-1 (or the pseudogene TRBV3-2) to TRBJ1-6; D gene uncertain. Per germline, CDR1 LGHDT and CDR2 YNNKEL (reference sequence). CDR3 length: 18 amino acids. V was clipped by 0 bases and J by 5 bases, with 17 bases between them.

This clone was seen once. The chain carries TRBV5-1 and TRBJ1-1; D may be TRBD1 (6 bases). This CDR3 comprises 14 residues. Germline V gives CDR1 SGHRS, CDR2 YFSETQ. Trimming stripped 4 bases from V and 0 bases from J, with 10 bases between. As DNA, the CDR3 is TGCGCCAGCAGCCTACAGGGAGTGAACACTGAAGCTTTCTTT. Translated: CASSLQGVNTEAFF.

CDR3 DNA: TGTGCCAGCAGCAAGGGACTAGCGGGGGGAACCTACGAGCAGTACTTC. Protein: CASSKGLAGGTYEQYF. The rearrangement uses TRBV5-6 and TRBJ2-7, with 15 bases lining up with TRBD2. V shed 4 bases, J shed 2 bases, and the junction held 4 bases outside the gene matches. The CDR3 is 16 residues long. CDR1 is SGHDT and CDR2 is YYEEEE in the germline V gene.

The chain links TRBV28 to TRBJ2-7; 10 positions match TRBD2. Germline V gives CDR1 MDHEN, CDR2 SYDVKM. The CDR3 contains 14 residues. The V gene end was trimmed by 3 bases and the J gene end by 6 bases; junction bases not matched to a gene: 5. The CDR3: CASSLSGGALEQYF. In DNA, the CDR3 is TGTGCCAGCAGTTTGAGCGGGGGGGCTCTCGAGCAGTACTTC.

This rearrangement joins TRBV28 to TRBJ1-1; TRBD1 might be the D (6 bases). Germline CDR1 is MDHEN and CDR2 is SYDVKM. The CDR3 extends over 16 amino acids. With 5 bases removed from V and 1 base from J, the gap between germline ends came to 17 bases. In DNA form, the CDR3 reads TGTGCCAGCAGTAACGAAGGGGGGGCAAGGAACACTGAAGCTTTCTTT. It specifies CASSNEGGARNTEAFF.

The chain has TRBV19 and TRBJ2-5, with TRBD1 as a possible D gene (6 bases). The germline CDR1 and CDR2 sequences are LNHDA and SQIVND (reference sequence). There are 15 residues in the CDR3. V lost 3 bases to trimming and J lost 4 bases, with 15 bases between them. The CDR3 loop reads CASSMGTGNAETQYF. The CDR3 DNA reads TGTGCCAGTAGTATGGGAACAGGGAATGCAGAGACCCAGTACTTC.

J is TRBJ1-5 and V is TRBV3-1 (or the pseudogene TRBV3-2); 10 bases align to TRBD1. The V gene end was trimmed by 2 bases and the J gene end by 16 bases; junction bases not matched to a gene: 5. The CDR3 spans 12 residues. From germline, CDR1 is LGHDT and CDR2 YNNKEL (reference sequence). The CDR3: CASSQPGTGEHF. CDR3 nucleotides: TGTGCCAGCAGCCAACCCGGGACAGGGGAACATTTT.

The chain joins TRBV7-2 to TRBJ2-5; D perhaps matches TRBD2 (5 bases). This CDR3 has 17 residues. Trimming cost V 1 base and J 5 bases, with 20 bases left between them. From germline, CDR1 is SGHTA and CDR2 FQGNSA. This chain's CDR3 is CASSLVPGWRSDETQYF. In nucleotides, the CDR3 is TGTGCCAGCAGCTTAGTCCCGGGGTGGAGGTCGGATGAGACCCAGTACTTC.

V usage is TRBV7-3 and J usage is TRBJ2-3; no clear D. The CDR3 has 13 amino acids. V was shortened by 3 bases and J by 1 base, with 5 bases between the two germline ends. Germline CDR1 reads SGHTA; CDR2 reads FQGTGA. The CDR3 DNA sequence: TGTGCCAGCAGCTTTGGAGGCACAGATACGCAGTATTTT. This sequence encodes CASSFGGTDTQYF.

In this sample, this clone turned up once. The chain has TRBV3-1 (or the pseudogene TRBV3-2) and TRBJ1-4; D gene ambiguous. V was pared by 4 bases and J by 8 bases, with 17 bases between. Germline CDR1 is LGHDT and CDR2 is YNNKEL (reference sequence). The CDR3 loop spans 15 amino acids. The CDR3 DNA follows: TGTGCCAGCAGCCCGCGAGCGGCCCGTGGGGAAAAACTGTTTTTT. Protein product: CASSPRAARGEKLFF.

With regard to this clone: A junction end diverges from the germline sequence, so it may reflect a read error. Here the CDR3 reads CASREVAAGETQYF. CDR3 DNA: TGTGCCAGCAGAGAAGTAGCGGCAGGGGAGACCCAGTACTTC. V and J are TRBV6-1 and TRBJ2-5, with TRBD2 as a possible D gene (6 bases). The germline gives CDR1 MNHNS, CDR2 SASEGT. This CDR3 spans 14 amino acids.

The chain has TRBV4-2 and TRBJ1-1; D unclear. This CDR3 comprises 14 residues. The germline V gene encodes CDR1 LGHNA and CDR2 YNFKEQ. Between the trimmed V and J ends, which lost 1 base and 4 bases, there was a span of 10 bases. CDR3 DNA sequence: TGTGCCAGCAGCCAAGTCGACGGGTTCACTGAAGCTTTCTTT. It codes for CASSQVDGFTEAFF.